The sequence of this TCR beta chain was determined in a study of blood T cell repertoires in COVID-19. Study in general: The cDNA or gDNA used as material had been derived from T cells, B-cell-depleted T cells, or PBMCs.

CDR3 length: 16 amino acids. The V gene's germline CDR1 is LGHDT and CDR2 YNNKEL (reference sequence). Trimming at V came to 0 bases and at J to 4 bases, leaving 7 bases not matched to a gene. In the authors' methods: Estimation of nucleated cell counts was performed using reference gene primer amplification. TCRdb's table, derived via immunoSEQ multiplex PCR, lists solely in-frame clones and lacks some. V and J calls and clone size are given by that table; D and trimming were obtained from the DNA. This sample has about 180,000 clones, with 85% found just once. Adults between about 18 and 89 years of age took part from about two dozen US areas. Clinical history reported by participants formed the basis on which cohorts were assigned.

Sequenced sample: PBMCs or T cells enriched from blood (not recorded which). The chain is built from TRBV3-1 (or the pseudogene TRBV3-2) and TRBJ2-3, with TRBD1 matching 7 bases. The clonotype originates from a middle-aged man who had recovered from COVID-19. CDR3 region: CASSQDEGARADTQYF. The CDR3 DNA sequence: TGTGCCAGCAGCCAAGATGAGGGGGCCCGGGCAGATACGCAGTATTTT.